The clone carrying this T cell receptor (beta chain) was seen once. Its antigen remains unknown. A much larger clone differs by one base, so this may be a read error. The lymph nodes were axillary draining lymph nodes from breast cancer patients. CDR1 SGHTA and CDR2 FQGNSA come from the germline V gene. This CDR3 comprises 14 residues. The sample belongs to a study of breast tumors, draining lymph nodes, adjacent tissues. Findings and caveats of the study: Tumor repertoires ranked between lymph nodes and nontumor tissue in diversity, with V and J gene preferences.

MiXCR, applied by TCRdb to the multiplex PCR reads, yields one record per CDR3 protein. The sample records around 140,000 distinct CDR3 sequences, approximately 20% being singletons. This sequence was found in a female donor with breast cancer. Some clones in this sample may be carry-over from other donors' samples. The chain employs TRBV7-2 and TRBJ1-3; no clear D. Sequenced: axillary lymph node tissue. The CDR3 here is CASSLDVSGSTIYF. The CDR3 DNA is TGTGCCAGCAGCTTAGACGTCTCTGGAAGCACCATATATTTT.